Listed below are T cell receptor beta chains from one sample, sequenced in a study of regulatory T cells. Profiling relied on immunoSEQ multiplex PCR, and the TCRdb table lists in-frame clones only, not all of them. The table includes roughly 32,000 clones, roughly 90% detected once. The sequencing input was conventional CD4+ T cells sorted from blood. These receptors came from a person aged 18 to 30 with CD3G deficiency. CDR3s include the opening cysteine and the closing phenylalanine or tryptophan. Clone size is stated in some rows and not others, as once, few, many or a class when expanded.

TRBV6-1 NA CASSEARLLMARGRLYEQYF
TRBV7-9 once CASSSDHEQYF
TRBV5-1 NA CASSFGQGAINEQFF
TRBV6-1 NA CASSESIGGSEQYF
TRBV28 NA CASRGQGGADTQYF
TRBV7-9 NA CASSLDLGYTSTDTQYF
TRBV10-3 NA CASSGPGQGHGYTF
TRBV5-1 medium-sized CASSFTGVEAFF
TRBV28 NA CASSSPTRSYGYTF
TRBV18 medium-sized CASSRDRLMVDQYF
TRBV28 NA CASSPGGRDASRGYTF
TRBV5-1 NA CASSLRALDTGELFF
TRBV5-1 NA CASSFFGGDAEAFF
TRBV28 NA CASSLVGAGGIQNNEQFF
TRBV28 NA CASSRQGYGNTIYF
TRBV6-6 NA CASSPRGESDTQYF
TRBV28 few CASSLVGRGEAFF
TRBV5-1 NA CASSLEAEETQYF
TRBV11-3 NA CASSPRGGAYEQYF
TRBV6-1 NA CASSVRESYEQYF
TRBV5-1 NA CASSFGGAYYNEQFF
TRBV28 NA CASSSTGTGFNYGYTF
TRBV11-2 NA CASSDWPSGANVLTF
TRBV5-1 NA CASSLANRAGQFF
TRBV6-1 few CASSSLGGTEAFF
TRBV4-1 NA CASSQGTADTQYF
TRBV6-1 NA CASLMTLGTEAFF
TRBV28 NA CASRGSGVRDTQYF
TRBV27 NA CASSPNRGHTEAFF
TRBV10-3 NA CATRQNRDNYGYTF
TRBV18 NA CASSPNTGDEQYF
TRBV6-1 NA CASREGYSEQYF
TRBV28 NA CASSFLAGVNEQYF
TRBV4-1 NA CASSQGIGYEQYF
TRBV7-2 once CASSQRGSGANVLTF
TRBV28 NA CASIESWGSNQPQHF
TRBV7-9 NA CASSSTGRYGYTF
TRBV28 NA CASSLGRANEKLFF
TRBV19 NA CASSSQGGNGYTF